The present entry profiles one T cell receptor beta chain with its context. Its cognate antigen is unknown. This sample was taken from a study of OX40 agonist ivuxolimab in advanced cancers. Study at large: A male proportion of over 70% was recorded, with mean age roughly 60 years and range about 20 to 79. General study findings and limits: Among patients with partial responses at 0.1-3.0 mg/kg, clonal expansion was among the lowest. More expanded clones were found, on average, in CD8+ than in CD4+ T cells.

The method was immunoSEQ multiplex PCR; TCRdb's version includes in-frame clones alone and lacks a portion of them. The data show about 82,000 clones, about 85% seen once. Germline-derived CDR1 and CDR2 are KGHSH and LQKENI. The CDR3 spans 15 residues. The V gene end was trimmed by 6 bases and the J gene end by 2 bases; junction bases not matched to a gene: 4. This sequence joins TRBV18 and TRBJ2-5, with TRBD1 identical over 12 bases. This receptor was obtained from an adult with an advanced solid tumor such as melanoma, head and neck, liver or kidney cancer. The sequencing used CD4+ or CD8+ T cells sorted from blood, collected in a trial of the OX40 agonist ivuxolimab. The CDR3 sequence is CASSPGQGAQETQYF. CDR3 DNA: TGTGCCAGCTCCCCGGGACAGGGGGCTCAAGAGACCCAGTACTTC. Full variable domain (missing parts from reference TRBV18 and TRBJ2-5): NAGVMQNPRHLVRRRGQEARLRCSPMKGHSHVYWYRQLPEEGLKFMVYLQKENIIDESGMPKERFSAEFPKEGPSILRIQQVVRGDSAAYFCASSPGQGAQETQYFGPGTRLLVL.